The 25 T cell receptor beta chains reported below all come from one sample, sequenced in a study of cytomegalovirus exposure and HLA in healthy donors. Use of 60 Vbeta and 13 Jbeta primers characterized the PCR. Some clones are missing from TCRdb's copy, which holds only in-frame ones; the method was immunoSEQ multiplex PCR. The sample has 150,000 to 200,000 clones; about 81% are singletons. Input material: PBMCs. The source of these receptors is a man aged 18 to 29 in good health and CMV-seronegative.

The rearrangement joins TRBV19 to TRBJ1-1, with a weak D call TRBD1 (5 bases). This CDR3 is 17 amino acids long. The V gene lost 4 bases and the J gene lost 2 bases, with 20 bases spanning the gap. Germline V CDR1 and CDR2: LNHDA, SQIVND (reference sequence). DNA for the CDR3: TGTGCCAGTAGTAGGGGAGGCAGGGTCGTTGGAAACACTGAAGCTTTCTTT. Residues: CASSRGGRVVGNTEAFF.

DNA for the CDR3: TGTGCCACCAGCATCGAAAGGACAGCCCAAGAGACCCAGTACTTC. It codes for CATSIERTAQETQYF. This chain links TRBV15 with TRBJ2-5; weak D call: TRBD1 (6 bases). The CDR3 covers 15 residues. Germline V gene data show CDR1 as LNHNV and CDR2 as YYDKDF (reference sequence). Trimming removed 4 bases from V and 1 base from J, with 13 bases in between. Full variable domain (rest looked up from reference TRBV15 and TRBJ2-5): DAMVIQNPRYQVTQFGKPVTLSCSQTLNHNVMYWYQQKSSQAPKLLFHYYDKDFNNEADTPDNFQSRRPNTSFCFLDIRSPGLGDTAMYLCATSIERTAQETQYFGPGTRLLVL.

The chain carries TRBV4-2 and TRBJ1-2; D possibly corresponds to TRBD1 (6 bases). Trimming pared 0 bases from V and 2 bases from J, leaving 10 bases between. CDR3 size: 15 residues. CDR1 is LGHNA, CDR2 YNFKEQ, per germline. The CDR3 is CASSQEGARNYGYTF. CDR3 nucleotides: TGTGCCAGCAGCCAAGAGGGGGCGCGGAACTATGGCTACACCTTC.

The chain joins TRBV7-9 to TRBJ2-5; 7 nucleotides line up with TRBD2. The germline V gene has CDR1 SEHNR and CDR2 FQNEAQ (reference sequence). The CDR3 is 16 residues long. The V segment lost 1 base and the J segment 5 bases; nucleotides outside the gene matches: 10. DNA of the CDR3: TGTGCCAGCAGCTTAGGATTCGCGGGGGACGGGGAGACCCAGTACTTC. It translates to CASSLGFAGDGETQYF.

The rearrangement joins TRBV5-4 to TRBJ1-2; TRBD1 matches at 9 bases. Germline trimming cut 2 bases from V and 6 bases from J; bases unmatched to any gene: 5. The CDR3 extends over 14 amino acids. Germline V gene lookup returns CDR1 SGHNT and CDR2 YYREEE (reference sequence). The CDR3: CASSFGDRDHGYTF. The CDR3 DNA follows: TGTGCCAGCAGCTTTGGGGACAGGGATCATGGCTACACCTTC.

The chain employs TRBV30 and TRBJ2-3, with 9 bases aligning to TRBD2. Trimming at V came to 3 bases and at J to 10 bases, leaving 26 bases not matched to a gene. CDR1 is GTSNPN, CDR2 SVGIG, per germline (reference sequence). The CDR3 contains 19 residues. In nucleotides, the CDR3 is TGTGCCTGGAGACCCGACAGCGGGGGGTCCTCTGTGTTTTTTAGTCCGCAGTATTTT. Its translation is CAWRPDSGGSSVFFSPQYF.

The chain has TRBV5-1 and TRBJ1-1, with a tentative D call TRBD1 (5 bases). V lost 0 bases and J 0 bases, leaving 12 bases between the germline ends. Germline CDR1 and CDR2: SGHRS and YFSETQ. The CDR3 contains 16 residues. This CDR3 reads CASSLVLGALNTEAFF. CDR3 coding DNA: TGCGCCAGCAGCTTGGTTTTAGGGGCTCTGAACACTGAAGCTTTCTTT.

The rearrangement joins TRBV25-1 to TRBJ2-7, with 8 bases matching TRBD2. Germline assignment: CDR1 MGHDK and CDR2 SYGVNS. The CDR3 is 13 residues long. The V gene end was trimmed by 3 bases and the J gene end by 7 bases; junction bases not matched to a gene: 5. The CDR3 region has the DNA TGTGCCAGCAGTGATGGGGGACTAGAAGAGCAGTACTTC. Protein product: CASSDGGLEEQYF.

The chain carries TRBV7-9 and TRBJ1-6; D remains ambiguous. The V and J ends lost 7 bases and 9 bases respectively, with 19 bases between them. Germline CDR1 and CDR2: SEHNR and FQNEAQ (reference sequence). The CDR3 runs 15 residues. CDR3 in amino acids: CASTNGRVLSSPLHF. In nucleotides, the CDR3 is TGTGCCAGCACTAATGGCCGGGTACTAAGTTCACCCCTCCACTTT.

The V gene is TRBV27, the J gene TRBJ1-2; 9 positions match TRBD1. V lost 0 bases, J lost 4 bases, and 6 bases stayed unmatched. CDR1 and CDR2 from the germline V gene are MNHEY and SMNVEV (reference sequence). The CDR3 has 16 residues. CDR3 residues: CASSLSPGTGTYGYTF. DNA for the CDR3: TGTGCCAGCAGTTTATCCCCGGGGACAGGGACCTATGGCTACACCTTC.

The chain links TRBV14 to TRBJ1-1; D perhaps matches TRBD1 (5 bases). V lost 0 bases to trimming and J lost 8 bases, with 10 bases between them. This CDR3 has 13 amino acids. CDR1 is SGHDN, CDR2 FVKESK, per germline. CDR3 sequence: CASSQEYRLEAFF. The CDR3 DNA sequence: TGTGCCAGCAGCCAAGAATACAGGTTGGAAGCTTTCTTT.

The J gene is TRBJ2-2, the V gene TRBV4-2; D unresolved. The CDR3 runs 13 residues. The V end lost 0 bases, the J end lost 5 bases, and 4 bases lay between the germline ends. Germline V gene data show CDR1 as LGHNA and CDR2 as YNFKEQ. The CDR3 nucleotides are TGTGCCAGCAGCCAAGACAATACCGGGGAGCTGTTTTTT. Translation: CASSQDNTGELFF.

V usage is TRBV5-6 and J usage is TRBJ1-4; TRBD1 matches 8 bases. The V gene's germline CDR1 is SGHDT and CDR2 YYEEEE. V was pared by 6 bases and J by 7 bases, with 5 bases of the junction left unmatched. CDR3 size: 13 residues. In DNA form, the CDR3 reads TGTGCCAGCAACAAACAGGGGGGTGAAAAACTGTTTTTT. This encodes CASNKQGGEKLFF.

J is TRBJ2-1 and V is TRBV7-9; 7 bases match TRBD2. There are 15 residues in the CDR3. Trimming cost V 8 bases and J 2 bases; bases outside gene matches: 9. Germline V gene sequence: CDR1 SEHNR, CDR2 FQNEAQ (reference sequence). CDR3 coding DNA: TGTGCCAGCTACGGTGGGAGGGTCCCCTACAATGAGCAGTTCTTC. Translating gives CASYGGRVPYNEQFF.

The chain uses TRBV6-5 and TRBJ1-1, with D perhaps TRBD1 (5 bases). Looked up from germline, CDR1 is MNHEY and CDR2 is SVGAGI. The CDR3 sequence is 16 residues long. V lost 0 bases and J lost 5, with 16 bases in between. The CDR3 nucleotides are TGTGCCAGCAGTTACTCCTTTCCAGGGACTGCGACTGAAGCTTTCTTT. Its protein product is CASSYSFPGTATEAFF.

The chain uses TRBV28 and TRBJ1-5; 10 bases agree with TRBD1. The V gene's germline CDR1 is MDHEN and CDR2 SYDVKM. The CDR3 length is 17 residues. J gave up 5 bases and V 6 bases, and 13 bases lay outside the gene matches. CDR3 nucleotides: TGTGCCAGCAGCTCTTTAGTGGGACAGGGGTTTTATCAGCCCCAGCATTTT. Translation gives CASSSLVGQGFYQPQHF.

The V call is TRBV4-2, the J call TRBJ2-1; 7 bases are a match to TRBD2. The CDR3 runs to 19 residues. CDR1 is LGHNA, CDR2 YNFKEQ, per germline. Trimming removed 3 bases from V and 9 bases from J; junction bases left unmatched: 23. CDR3 protein: CASSQARGPSGARTGEQFF. The CDR3 DNA follows: TGTGCCAGCAGCCAGGCCCGAGGGCCTAGCGGAGCTCGGACGGGTGAGCAGTTCTTC.

This sequence joins TRBV19 and TRBJ1-1, with D tentatively TRBD1 (5 bases). V lost 5 bases and J 7 bases, leaving 11 bases between the germline ends. There are 12 residues in the CDR3. CDR1 and CDR2 (germline): LNHDA, SQIVND (reference sequence). CDR3 residues: CASSPGLDEAFF. Here the CDR3 DNA reads TGTGCCAGTAGTCCGGGACTCGATGAAGCTTTCTTT.

This sequence joins TRBV7-2 and TRBJ2-7, with D possibly TRBD1 on 5 matching bases. The V and J ends lost 1 base and 6 bases respectively, with 13 bases between them. CDR3 length equals 14 residues. Germline CDR1 reads SGHTA; CDR2 reads FQGNSA. DNA of the CDR3: TGTGCCAGCAGCTTAGATCGCAGGGAAGGCGAGCAGTACTTC. This encodes CASSLDRREGEQYF.

The CDR3 region has the DNA TGTGCCAGCAGTTTTCCGGGACAGGATAATGAAAAACTGTTTTTT. Translation: CASSFPGQDNEKLFF. The chain links TRBV6-6 to TRBJ1-4, with TRBD1 matching over 8 bases. The CDR3 runs 15 residues. Germline loops: CDR1 MNHNY, CDR2 SVGAGI (reference sequence). With 4 bases clipped from V and 4 bases from J, the junction kept 5 bases outside the gene matches.

The chain employs TRBV7-2 and TRBJ1-2; D may be TRBD1 (5 bases). In germline, CDR1 is SGHTA, CDR2 FQGNSA. CDR3 length: 14 amino acids. The V end lost 1 base, the J end lost 8 bases, and 14 bases lay between the germline ends. The CDR3 loop reads CASSLGGAGYGYTF. CDR3 DNA: TGTGCCAGCAGCTTAGGCGGGGCAGGGTACGGCTACACCTTC.

The CDR3 is CASRVPGGTYEQYF. The CDR3 DNA is TGTGCCAGCAGAGTTCCCGGCGGCACCTACGAGCAGTACTTC. The chain is built from TRBV28 and TRBJ2-7; D call uncertain. This CDR3 comprises 14 residues. The germline V gene encodes CDR1 MDHEN and CDR2 SYDVKM. The germline V and J ends were trimmed by 6 bases and 2 bases, with 14 bases remaining between them.

The genes are TRBV5-6 and TRBJ2-6, with D possibly being TRBD1 (6 bases). Trimming removed 4 bases from V and 4 bases from J, with 15 bases in between. Per germline, CDR1 SGHDT and CDR2 YYEEEE. The CDR3 runs 16 residues. This chain's CDR3 is CASSIRGGTGANVLTF. The CDR3 region has the DNA TGTGCCAGCAGCATCAGAGGGGGAACCGGGGCCAACGTCCTGACTTTC.

The chain combines TRBV2 with TRBJ1-2; tentative D call: TRBD1 (6 bases). The CDR3 extends over 12 amino acids. Germline V gene sequence: CDR1 SNHLY, CDR2 FYNNEI. The V gene lost 6 bases and the J gene lost 5 bases, with 10 bases spanning the gap. CDR3 DNA: TGTGCCAGCAGGAAACAGGGATATGGCTACACCTTC. Its protein product is CASRKQGYGYTF.

This clone has a handful of counts. The chain joins TRBV12-5 to TRBJ1-1, with D possibly being TRBD1 (6 bases). The V gene lost 1 base and the J gene lost 11 bases, with 14 bases spanning the gap. The CDR3 totals 13 residues. Germline V gene lookup returns CDR1 LGHNT and CDR2 FRNRAP. This CDR3 reads CASGLEAGTLAFF. The DNA of the CDR3 is TGTGCTAGTGGTTTGGAAGCCGGGACACTGGCTTTCTTT.